This TCR beta chain stems from a study of cytomegalovirus exposure and HLA in healthy donors. The germline V gene encodes CDR1 LGHNA and CDR2 YSLEER. CDR3 length: 13 residues. The V end was cut by 0 bases, the J end by 3 bases, with 5 bases between. The PCR employed 60 Vbeta primers together with 13 Jbeta primers. TCRdb keeps only in-frame clones here, not all; method: immunoSEQ multiplex PCR. The sample includes approximately 100,000 clones, about 80% seen only once; the top ten take roughly 2.5%. The sample consisted of PBMCs. The sequence derives from a female donor in good health and CMV-seronegative. The chain recombines TRBV4-3 with TRBJ1-1; maybe TRBD1 (5 bases). Written as DNA, the CDR3 is TGCGCCAGCAGCCAAGACAGGGACACTGAAGCTTTCTTT. Protein product: CASSQDRDTEAFF.